The source of this T cell receptor (beta chain) is a study of OX40 agonist ivuxolimab in advanced cancers. The assay was immunoSEQ multiplex PCR, and TCRdb's table has in-frame clones only and misses some. The table includes about 79,000 clones, 70% to 90% detected once. This clone was seen a handful of times. The V segment lost 2 bases and the J segment 1 base; nucleotides outside the gene matches: 4. The CDR3 runs to 16 residues. Germline CDR1 MNHEY, CDR2 SVGAGI. J is TRBJ2-2 and V is TRBV6-5; 7 nucleotides line up with TRBD2. The source material was CD4+ or CD8+ T cells sorted from blood, sampled in a trial of the OX40 agonist ivuxolimab. This TCR derives from an adult with an advanced solid tumor such as melanoma, head and neck, liver or kidney cancer. The CDR3 DNA reads as TGTGCCAGCAGTTACACAGAGCGGGAGAACACCGGGGAGCTGTTTTTT. Encoded protein: CASSYTERENTGELFF.